A selection of T cell receptor beta chains follows, all from one sample in a study of blood T cell repertoires in COVID-19. Repertoires were generated with immunoSEQ multiplex PCR, while TCRdb's copy carries only in-frame clones and drops some. Here the sample spans about 200,000 clones, around 90% being singletons. Sequencing used peripheral blood. Source of these receptors: a middle-aged man with acute or convalescent COVID-19. Each CDR3 is given with its conserved first and last residue. The D gene is left open where the match is weak. Some rows mark clone size as missing; the rest say once, few, many or name a class of expanded clone.

clone_size d_call j_call v_call cdr3_nt cdr3_aa
- TRBD2 TRBJ2-1 TRBV7-2 TGTGCCAGCAGCTTAGGCCCAGCGGGGGATAGCTCCTACAATGAGCAGTTCTTC CASSLGPAGDSSYNEQFF
- TRBD1 TRBJ1-5 TRBV7-2 TGTGCCAGCAGCGGACAGGCAAATCAGCCCCAGCATTTT CASSGQANQPQHF
- - TRBJ2-7 TRBV4-3 TGCGCCAGCAGTAAGGGGCAGGGTACTGACGAGCAGTACTTC CASSKGQGTDEQYF
- - TRBJ1-4 TRBV12-3/TRBV12-4 TGTGCCAGCAGTTCTCCGGGTGAAAAACTGTTTTTT CASSSPGEKLFF
- - TRBJ1-1 TRBV3-1/TRBV3-2 TGTGCCAGCAGCCAAGATAGCAGGGAACGAGGAGCTTTCTTT CASSQDSRERGAFF
- - TRBJ2-5 TRBV4-3 TGCGCCAGCAGCCTAGGACTGGGACAACAAGAAGAGACCCAGTACTTC CASSLGLGQQEETQYF
once TRBD2 TRBJ2-1 TRBV5-1 TGCGCCAGCAGCTTGGGGGCGGGGGGATACAATGAGCAGTTCTTC CASSLGAGGYNEQFF
- - TRBJ1-6 TRBV28 TGTGCCAGCATAGGCAGGGGAAATTCACCCCTCCACTTT CASIGRGNSPLHF
- - TRBJ2-7 TRBV7-6 TGTGCCAGCAGCTTCAAGCCGGGAGAGCAGTACTTC CASSFKPGEQYF
- - TRBJ2-5 TRBV7-9 TGTGCCAGCAGCTCCCAGGGGGAGACCCAGTACTTC CASSSQGETQYF
- TRBD1 TRBJ1-2 TRBV7-9 TGTGCCAGCAGCCTCTCAACAGGGGGAGGCTACACCTTC CASSLSTGGGYTF
- TRBD1 TRBJ2-1 TRBV6-5 TGTGCCAGCAGCACATTGACAGGGTGGGGCGATGAGCAGTTCTTC CASSTLTGWGDEQFF
- - TRBJ1-5 TRBV6-1 TGTGCCAGCAGTGAAGAGGACAGCCTCAATCAGCCCCAGCATTTT CASSEEDSLNQPQHF
- - TRBJ1-1 TRBV18 TGTGCCAGCTCACGGGGGGAAACTGAAGCTTTCTTT CASSRGETEAFF
once TRBD2 TRBJ2-3 TRBV4-1 TGCGCCAGCAGCCAAGAGCCCGGGGGGGCGATAGATACGCAGTATTTT CASSQEPGGAIDTQYF
once TRBD2 TRBJ2-2 TRBV10-2 TGCGCCAGCAGTGAGTGGGCGGGGGCGAACACCGGGGAGCTGTTTTTT CASSEWAGANTGELFF
- - TRBJ2-1 TRBV24-1 TGTGCCACCAGTGACAACAGGGCATCTAATGAGCAGTTCTTC CATSDNRASNEQFF
- - TRBJ2-3 TRBV7-9 TGTGCCAGCAGCTTAGAGCCCAGGGGGGTCACAGATACGCAGTATTTT CASSLEPRGVTDTQYF
- TRBD1 TRBJ2-4 TRBV2 TGTGCCAGGTCTGGAAACCGGGACAGGGGGCCGCTAGACAAAAACATTCAGTACTTC CARSGNRDRGPLDKNIQYF
few - TRBJ2-2 TRBV14 TGTGCCAGCAGCCGAAGAGCACTACCGCTAGATTCGAACACCGGGGAGCTGTTTTTT CASSRRALPLDSNTGELFF
once - TRBJ1-4 TRBV3-1/TRBV3-2 TGTGCCAGCAGCCAAGGCAACAGACCAGAAAAACTGTTTTTT CASSQGNRPEKLFF
- - TRBJ1-3 TRBV2 TGTGCCAGTACAACTACTGGAAACACCATATATTTT CASTTTGNTIYF
- TRBD1 TRBJ2-7 TRBV6-6 TGTGCCAGCAGTTACGGGGACAGGAGTACCTACGAGCAGTACTTC CASSYGDRSTYEQYF
- - TRBJ1-2 TRBV5-1 TGCGCCAGCAGCCCCGGACAGCTTACCTCTAACTATGGCTACACCTTC CASSPGQLTSNYGYTF
- - TRBJ2-1 TRBV12-1 TGTGCCAGCAGCTTTATTTCGGGACTCCCTTACCCGGATGAGCAGTTCTTC CASSFISGLPYPDEQFF
- - TRBJ2-1 TRBV5-6 TGTGCCAGCAGTAGATTGCGTCAGGGAAGCTCCTACAATGAGCAGTTCTTC CASSRLRQGSSYNEQFF
- - TRBJ1-2 TRBV30 TGTGCCTGGATGTCCCAGGCAGGGTGGTTTTATGGCTACACCTTC CAWMSQAGWFYGYTF
- - TRBJ1-6 TRBV7-8 TGTGCCAGCAGCTTAAAATTCGGGCAGGAGGGAGGACCCCTCCACTTT CASSLKFGQEGGPLHF
- - TRBJ1-6 TRBV11-2 TGTGCCAGCAGCTCGACAGGAAATTCACCCCTCCACTTT CASSSTGNSPLHF